These 2 T cell receptor beta chains were all obtained from the same sample, sequenced in a study of shared clonotypes between healthy human individuals. Clones were sequenced by immunoSEQ multiplex PCR, and TCRdb holds only the in-frame ones, with some missing. The repertoire holds more than 400,000 clones, 70% to 85% seen once, with around 11% in the top ten. The specimen sequenced was PBMCs. The receptors were gathered from a woman between 40 and 55 years old in good health. Some clones in this sample may be carry-over from other donors' samples.

V usage is TRBV5-4 and J usage is TRBJ2-6; perhaps TRBD1 as D (5 bases). The ends were cut back, 0 bases at V and 0 bases at J, with 10 bases in the middle. The CDR3 is 17 amino acids. CDR1 and CDR2 from the germline V gene are SGHNT and YYREEE (reference sequence). The CDR3 sequence is CASSLAGKASGANVLTF. In DNA form, the CDR3 reads TGTGCCAGCAGCTTGGCAGGGAAGGCCTCTGGGGCCAACGTCCTGACTTTC.

The V gene is TRBV9, the J gene TRBJ2-1; no firm D call. V was pared by 0 bases and J by 1 base, with 11 bases between. This CDR3 has 16 amino acids. Germline lookup yields CDR1 SGDLS and CDR2 YYNGEE. The CDR3 DNA reads TGTGCCAGCAGCGTAGGGCTGCGTGTTTCCTACAATGAGCAGTTCTTC. Translated, it gives CASSVGLRVSYNEQFF. The full variable domain, in which reference TRBV9 and TRBJ2-1 provide the parts outside the CDR3, is DSGVTQTPKHLITATGQRVTLRCSPRSGDLSVYWYQQSLDQGLQFLIQYYNGEERAKGNILERFSAQQFPDLHSELNLSSLELGDSALYFCASSVGLRVSYNEQFFGPGTRLTVL.